One sample yielded the 23 T cell receptor beta chains listed below, sequenced in a study of T cells in Graves' hyperthyroidism and ophthalmopathy. The source material, RNA transcripts, was used to amplify TCR beta CDR3 regions. The primer set for the first-round RT-PCR of the TCR CDR3 was HTBI. TCRdb called the multiplex PCR reads again in MiXCR, with one record for every CDR3 protein. The sample holds some 570,000 distinct CDR3 sequences, 11% to 15% seen once. The material sequenced was blood. These receptors came from a woman aged 18-29 years with Graves' ophthalmopathy.

As concerns this clonotype: Its ends do not fully match the called genes, so a read error is possible. The rearrangement uses TRBV18 and TRBJ2-5; D could derive from TRBD1 or TRBD2 (5 bases each). The CDR3 covers 15 residues. Germline values: CDR1 KGHSH, CDR2 LQKENI. As DNA, the CDR3 is TGTGCCAGCTCTCCTAGTTGGGGGACGGAGGAGACCCAGCACTTC. As protein: CASSPSWGTEETQHF.

This clonotype was recorded many times. Germline is not matched at one junction end, which may reflect a read error. The chain combines TRBV6-1 with TRBJ2-1; 7 bases align to TRBD1. Germline assignment: CDR1 MNHNS and CDR2 SASEGT. The CDR3 totals 14 residues. The DNA of the CDR3 is TGTGCCTGCAGTCGGTTCGGGACAGTCAATGAGCAGTTCTTC. The encoded protein is CACSRFGTVNEQFF.

This clonotype has only a few counts. This rearrangement joins TRBV6-2 or TRBV6-3 to TRBJ1-5; a possible D gene is TRBD1 (6 bases). V gave up 6 bases and J gave up 0 bases, with 21 bases separating them. The CDR3 is 18 residues long. The germline V gene has CDR1 MNHEY and CDR2 SVGEGT. CDR3 DNA sequence: TGTGCCAGCAGACCCGACAGGCAAAGCCTAAATAGCAATCAGCCCCAGCATTTT. It specifies CASRPDRQSLNSNQPQHF.

Ten or more counts support this clonotype. The chain links TRBV20-1 to TRBJ1-1, with D perhaps matching TRBD1 (6 bases). This CDR3 spans 14 amino acids. Germline lookup yields CDR1 DFQATT and CDR2 SNEGSKA (reference sequence). V dropped 5 bases and J dropped 1 base, with 14 bases sitting between them. CDR3 sequence (DNA): TGCAGTGCTGTCAACAGGGAAAAGAACACTGAAGCTTTCTTT. This encodes CSAVNREKNTEAFF.

This clonotype was observed many times. The chain links TRBV5-1 to TRBJ2-2; 10 nucleotides match TRBD2. The J segment lost 1 base and the V segment lost 2 bases, leaving 2 bases of the junction unmatched. The CDR3 is 16 amino acids. Germline values: CDR1 SGHRS, CDR2 YFSETQ. CDR3 region: CASSLWTSGNTGELFF. The CDR3 region has the DNA TGCGCCAGCAGCTTATGGACTAGCGGGAACACCGGGGAGCTGTTTTTT.

This clonotype was seen a handful of times. This chain links TRBV7-3 with TRBJ2-1; 9 bases agree with TRBD2. The germline gives CDR1 SGHTA, CDR2 FQGTGA. With 2 bases clipped from V and 9 bases from J, the junction kept 5 bases outside the gene matches. This CDR3 region has 14 residues. The chain's CDR3 is CASSLFAGGSEQFF. CDR3 nucleotides: TGTGCCAGCAGCTTATTCGCGGGAGGGAGTGAGCAGTTCTTC.

This clonotype was counted only a few times. The genes are TRBV10-3 and TRBJ2-3, with TRBD1 identical over 12 bases. CDR3 length equals 19 residues. Trimming removed 10 bases from V and 2 bases from J; junction bases left unmatched: 19. Looked up from germline, CDR1 is ENHRY and CDR2 is SYGVKD. In DNA form, the CDR3 reads TGTGCCACCAAGTGGAGTAGAGGGACAGGGGGCCTGGCCACAGATACGCAGTATTTT. Its translation is CATKWSRGTGGLATDTQYF.

The chain has TRBV28 and TRBJ2-7, with D possibly matching TRBD2 (5 bases). V lost 7 bases, J lost 4 bases, and 8 bases lay in between. The CDR3 loop spans 11 amino acids. Germline V gene data show CDR1 as MDHEN and CDR2 as SYDVKM. CDR3 coding DNA: TGTGCCAGCAAGGGAGCGTACGAGCAGTACTTC. As protein: CASKGAYEQYF.

This clonotype was counted at least ten times. The chain carries TRBV29-1 and TRBJ2-7; D is perhaps TRBD2 (5 bases). The V gene's germline CDR1 is SQVTM and CDR2 ANQGSEA. Trimming removed 2 bases from V and 2 bases from J, with 22 bases in between. The CDR3 runs 17 residues. In DNA form, the CDR3 reads TGCAGCGTTGAATGGCTTGGGGAGTTTTTTACTACCTACGAGCAGTACTTC. As protein: CSVEWLGEFFTTYEQYF.

This clonotype was seen ten or more times. This rearrangement joins TRBV28 to TRBJ1-2; unclear D gene. Germline loops: CDR1 MDHEN, CDR2 SYDVKM. Trimming left V 2 bases short and J 2 bases short, with 18 bases between. The CDR3 sequence is 17 residues long. For the CDR3, the DNA is TGTGCCAGCAGTTTACTCCTCCGGGTCCATAAAAACTATGGCTACACCTTC. It is translated as CASSLLLRVHKNYGYTF.

This chain connects TRBV6-2 or TRBV6-3 to TRBJ2-7; D might be TRBD2 (6 bases). CDR1 is MNHEY, CDR2 SVGEGT, per germline. Trimming took off 5 bases at V and 0 bases at J, with 14 bases between the two ends. There are 15 residues in the CDR3. The CDR3 coding sequence is TGTGCCAGCAGTCCCCCGGGACTGAGCTCCTACGAGCAGTACTTC. It specifies CASSPPGLSSYEQYF.

The DNA for the CDR3 is TGCGCCAGCAGCCAAGATAGACTAGCGAGGTACGAGCAGTACTTC. It yields the protein CASSQDRLARYEQYF. V is TRBV4-1 and J is TRBJ2-7; 8 bases line up with TRBD2. Germline lookup yields CDR1 MGHRA and CDR2 YSYEKL. V dropped 0 bases and J dropped 4; count of bases not matched to a gene: 5. This CDR3 contains 15 residues.

Ten or more counts support this clonotype. The rearrangement joins TRBV6-1 to TRBJ2-7; tentatively, D is TRBD2 (6 bases). This CDR3 comprises 13 residues. V gave up 7 bases and J gave up 3 bases, with 13 bases separating them. Germline loops: CDR1 MNHNS, CDR2 SASEGT. The CDR3 is CASNRDSDYEQYF. In DNA form, the CDR3 reads TGTGCCAGCAATAGGGACTCCGACTACGAGCAGTACTTC.

In its sample, this clonotype was seen many times. This sequence joins TRBV20-1 and TRBJ1-3; possibly TRBD1 for D (5 bases). With 1 base removed from V and 1 base from J, the gap between germline ends came to 11 bases. CDR1 and CDR2 (germline): DFQATT, SNEGSKA (reference sequence). This CDR3 has 15 amino acids. CDR3 DNA sequence: TGCAGTGCTAGAGTATCCGGGGGATCTGGAAACACCATATATTTT. It translates to CSARVSGGSGNTIYF.

A few counts support this clonotype. The chain is built from TRBV25-1 and TRBJ1-2; 12 bases fit TRBD1. Germline V CDR1 and CDR2: MGHDK, SYGVNS. V was clipped by 3 bases and J by 4 bases; unmatched bases: 6. The CDR3 sequence is 16 residues long. The CDR3 nucleotides are TGTGCCAGCAGTGACCACCCGGGACAGGGGGCCTATGGCTACACCTTC. The encoded protein is CASSDHPGQGAYGYTF.

Many counts were recorded for this clonotype. The J gene is TRBJ2-7, the V gene TRBV7-6; D might be TRBD2 (5 bases). Germline CDR1 and CDR2: SGHVS and FNYEAQ. V gave up 2 bases and J gave up 6 bases, with 14 bases separating them. The CDR3 covers 14 residues. CDR3 coding DNA: TGTGCCAGCAGCTTAAGGACCGCGGGTTCCGAGCAGTACTTC. It encodes CASSLRTAGSEQYF.

The chain carries TRBV7-3 and TRBJ1-2; 8 bases align to TRBD1. V lost 6 bases and J lost 5; bases outside the gene matches: 8. CDR3 size: 14 residues. Germline loops: CDR1 SGHTA, CDR2 FQGTGA. CDR3 protein: CASRSTGATYGYTF. The CDR3 nucleotides read TGTGCCAGCAGGTCGACAGGGGCAACGTATGGCTACACCTTC.

This clonotype was seen repeatedly, ten times or more. This sequence joins TRBV10-2 and TRBJ2-7; 10 nucleotides match TRBD2. With 10 bases clipped from V and 4 bases from J, the junction kept 4 bases outside the gene matches. CDR1 and CDR2 from the germline V gene are WSHSY and SAAADI. There are 12 residues in the CDR3. CDR3 region: CATGLAAYEQYF. CDR3 in DNA: TGCGCCACCGGACTAGCGGCGTACGAGCAGTACTTC.

This clonotype was observed many times. This rearrangement joins TRBV12-3 or TRBV12-4 to TRBJ2-3; 15 nucleotides match TRBD2. The V and J ends lost 6 bases and 6 bases, in that order; junction bases with no gene match: 4. The CDR3 runs 15 residues. The CDR3 nucleotides are TGTGCCAGCAGAGGACTAGCGGGAGGGCCCGATACGCAGTATTTT. Amino acids: CASRGLAGGPDTQYF.

The gene calls are TRBV6-2 or TRBV6-3 and TRBJ2-5, with 8 positions matching TRBD1. CDR1 and CDR2 from the germline V gene are MNHEY and SVGEGT. This CDR3 has 19 amino acids. Trimming at V came to 0 bases and at J to 2 bases, leaving 14 bases not matched to a gene. CDR3 residues: CASSYSKGQVNEPQETQYF. In DNA form, the CDR3 reads TGTGCCAGCAGTTACTCGAAGGGACAGGTGAACGAACCTCAAGAGACCCAGTACTTC.

This clonotype was seen at least ten times. This chain joins TRBV3-1 and TRBJ1-1; D unclear. This CDR3 comprises 12 residues. V dropped 7 bases and J dropped 1 base, with 7 bases sitting between them. Germline V gene lookup returns CDR1 LGHDT and CDR2 YNNKEL (reference sequence). CDR3 in amino acids: CASTKGNTEAFF. The CDR3 DNA follows: TGTGCCAGCACGAAAGGGAACACTGAAGCTTTCTTT.

The rearrangement uses TRBV5-5 and TRBJ2-7, with TRBD2 as a possible D gene (6 bases). Germline CDR1 and CDR2: SGHKS and YYEKEE (reference sequence). The CDR3 extends over 14 amino acids. Trimming stripped 2 bases from V and 3 bases from J, with 12 bases between. CDR3 coding DNA: TGTGCCAGCAGCTTTGGAGGGCAAAACTACGAGCAGTACTTC. Translating it yields CASSFGGQNYEQYF.

The chain uses TRBV3-1 and TRBJ1-6; TRBD1 might be the D (6 bases). V dropped 0 bases and J dropped 9 bases, with 9 bases sitting between them. The CDR3 is 14 residues long. The germline V gene encodes CDR1 LGHDT and CDR2 YNNKEL (reference sequence). The CDR3 reads CASSQEGGGSPLHF. CDR3 in DNA: TGTGCCAGCAGCCAAGAAGGGGGGGGTTCACCCCTCCACTTT.